Presented here are 27 T cell receptor beta chains from one specimen sequenced in a study of T cells after yellow fever vaccination. TCRdb reprocessed the 5' RACE reads with MiXCR, giving one entry per CDR3 protein. Among more than 95,000 distinct CDR3 sequences listed, about 7.8% were seen once. The sample was CD4+ T cells sorted from PBMCs, taken roughly 46 days after the first yellow fever vaccination. The source of these receptors is a man aged 18 to 35 who received the YFV17D yellow fever vaccine.

This clonotype was seen many times. The chain is built from TRBV10-3 and TRBJ1-2; TRBD1 matches at 11 bases. This CDR3 has 16 amino acids. V lost 4 bases and J lost 3; bases outside the gene matches: 7. Per the germline V gene, CDR1 is ENHRY and CDR2 is SYGVKD. CDR3 loop: CAISGQDRGQDYGYTF. The DNA of the CDR3 is TGTGCCATCAGTGGACAGGACAGGGGGCAGGACTATGGCTACACCTTC.

This clonotype has only a few counts. The genes are TRBV12-3 or TRBV12-4 and TRBJ1-5; D call uncertain. CDR3 length equals 13 residues. V was clipped by 1 base and J by 1 base, with 2 bases between them. The CDR3 protein is CASSLESNQPQHF. CDR3 in DNA: TGTGCCAGCAGTTTAGAGAGCAATCAGCCCCAGCATTTT.

The V gene is TRBV25-1, the J gene TRBJ1-1; D is possibly TRBD1 (5 bases). Per the germline V gene, CDR1 is MGHDK and CDR2 is SYGVNS. Trimming cost V 1 base and J 4 bases, with 13 bases left between them. CDR3 length: 15 amino acids. The CDR3 is CASSELGRGGTEAFF. CDR3 bases: TGTGCCAGCAGTGAATTGGGTCGGGGGGGCACTGAAGCTTTCTTT. Full variable domain (missing parts from reference TRBV25-1 and TRBJ1-1): EADIYQTPRYLVIGTGKKITLECSQTMGHDKMYWYQQDPGMELHLIHYSYGVNSTEKGDLSSESTVSRIRTEHFPLTLESARPSHTSQYLCASSELGRGGTEAFFGQGTRLTVV.

There are many counts of this clonotype. The chain has TRBV20-1 and TRBJ2-5, with TRBD2 matching over 8 bases. The CDR3 contains 13 residues. Germline assignment: CDR1 DFQATT and CDR2 SNEGSKA (reference sequence). Trimming removed 7 bases from V and 4 bases from J; junction bases left unmatched: 8. The CDR3 nucleotides are TGCAGTGGGATCGGGGGGGCCTCAGAGACCCAGTACTTC. Protein: CSGIGGASETQYF.

This clonotype was observed at least ten times. The chain links TRBV5-1 to TRBJ2-2, with a weak D call TRBD1 (6 bases). Germline loops: CDR1 SGHRS, CDR2 YFSETQ. CDR3 length: 12 amino acids. Trimming removed 6 bases from V and 6 bases from J, with 9 bases in between. CDR3: CASTRGAGELFF. CDR3 nucleotide sequence: TGCGCCAGCACCAGGGGTGCCGGGGAGCTGTTTTTT.

There are many counts of this clonotype. The chain carries TRBV7-9 and TRBJ2-5; D is uncertain. V gave up 6 bases and J gave up 4 bases, with 6 bases separating them. The CDR3 sequence is 11 residues long. In germline, CDR1 is SEHNR, CDR2 FQNEAQ (reference sequence). CDR3 nucleotides: TGTGCCAGCAGTTTCCGAGAGACCCAGTACTTC. As protein: CASSFRETQYF.

This clonotype was counted only a few times. The CDR3 bases are TGTGCCTGGAGTGGCCCGGCGGGGATCGAGCAGTACTTC. Amino acids: CAWSGPAGIEQYF. The V call is TRBV30, the J call TRBJ2-7; a weak D match, TRBD2 (6 bases). V was trimmed by 1 base and J by 6 bases, leaving 13 bases between them. The CDR3 spans 13 residues. Per germline, CDR1 GTSNPN and CDR2 SVGIG (reference sequence).

There are many counts of this clonotype. The chain combines TRBV7-9 with TRBJ1-6, with TRBD1 matching over 9 bases. Per the germline V gene, CDR1 is SEHNR and CDR2 is FQNEAQ (reference sequence). This CDR3 is 15 amino acids long. V was clipped by 5 bases and J by 16 bases; unmatched bases: 15. CDR3 DNA: TGTGCCAGCAGCCTCCCCGTGGGGACAGGGCCTAGACTCCACTTT. This gives the protein CASSLPVGTGPRLHF.

This clonotype was seen repeatedly, ten times or more. The V gene is TRBV5-1, the J gene TRBJ1-2; TRBD1 might be the D (5 bases). There are 13 residues in the CDR3. The germline gives CDR1 SGHRS, CDR2 YFSETQ. The V and J ends lost 4 bases and 4 bases respectively, with 11 bases between them. CDR3 protein: CASSVIGAYGYTF. CDR3 sequence (DNA): TGCGCCAGCAGCGTGATAGGGGCCTATGGCTACACCTTC.

This clonotype has at least ten counts. The chain has TRBV20-1 and TRBJ2-3; D possibly corresponds to TRBD2 (6 bases). Trimming pared 3 bases from V and 0 bases from J, leaving 13 bases between. The CDR3 extends over 15 amino acids. Germline V gene lookup returns CDR1 DFQATT and CDR2 SNEGSKA (reference sequence). As DNA, the CDR3 is TGCAGTGCTAGCCCCCGCCGGGGGAGCACAGATACGCAGTATTTT. This gives the protein CSASPRRGSTDTQYF.

The sample holds many counts of this clonotype. This sequence joins TRBV5-1 and TRBJ1-2, with D hard to call. CDR1 and CDR2 (germline): SGHRS, YFSETQ. The CDR3 spans 14 residues. V was pared by 0 bases and J by 0 bases, with 6 bases between. CDR3 sequence (DNA): TGCGCCAGCAGCTTGGGTGTGACTAACTATGGCTACACCTTC. It translates to CASSLGVTNYGYTF.

This clonotype has a count of ten or more. The chain carries TRBV15 and TRBJ2-2; D call uncertain. Germline CDR1 and CDR2: LNHNV and YYDKDF (reference sequence). This CDR3 spans 12 amino acids. Trimming pared 0 bases from V and 8 bases from J, leaving 4 bases between. CDR3 in DNA: TGTGCCACCAGCAGAGATCAGGGGGAGCTGTTTTTT. Amino acid sequence: CATSRDQGELFF.

This clonotype was recorded many times. V usage is TRBV6-5 and J usage is TRBJ1-6; unclear D gene. The CDR3 contains 12 residues. V dropped 8 bases and J dropped 7 bases, with 9 bases sitting between them. Per the germline V gene, CDR1 is MNHEY and CDR2 is SVGAGI. CDR3 region: CASGVSNSPLHF. CDR3 coding DNA: TGTGCCAGCGGAGTCTCAAATTCACCCCTCCACTTT.

This clonotype came up many times. This chain connects TRBV9 to TRBJ1-2; TRBD1 is a possible D gene (6 bases). The CDR3 sequence is 15 residues long. Germline CDR1 is SGDLS and CDR2 is YYNGEE. Trimming shortened V by 4 bases and J by 7 bases, and 20 bases separated the two germline ends. The CDR3 spells CASSTLQGTFSGYTF. Written as DNA, the CDR3 is TGTGCCAGCAGCACCTTACAGGGTACCTTCTCTGGCTACACCTTC.

Only a few counts were recorded for this clonotype. V usage is TRBV12-3 or TRBV12-4 and J usage is TRBJ1-2; 7 bases agree with TRBD1. Trimming cost V 5 bases and J 5 bases; bases outside gene matches: 5. The CDR3 runs to 13 residues. The chain's CDR3 is CASSPQGTYGYTF. CDR3 bases: TGTGCCAGCAGTCCACAGGGGACGTATGGCTACACCTTC.

This clonotype came up many times. The chain is built from TRBV24-1 and TRBJ2-7; D call uncertain. This CDR3 is built from 19 residues. The V end lost 3 bases, the J end lost 0 bases, and 23 bases lay between the germline ends. Germline V gene sequence: CDR1 KGHDR, CDR2 SFDVKD. In DNA, the CDR3 is TGTGCCACCAGTGATCCCGGACGGAGAATAGGGCTGAGCTCCTACGAGCAGTACGTC. This translates into CATSDPGRRIGLSSYEQYV.

This clonotype was observed many times. Here the CDR3 reads CASNPQGTTEAFF. For the CDR3, the DNA is TGCGCCAGCAACCCCCAGGGGACCACTGAAGCTTTCTTT. The chain links TRBV5-1 to TRBJ1-1, with D perhaps matching TRBD1 (6 bases). V was trimmed by 6 bases and J by 4 bases, leaving 13 bases between them. Germline loops: CDR1 SGHRS, CDR2 YFSETQ. The CDR3 runs 13 residues.

Many counts were recorded for this clonotype. The chain has TRBV7-2 and TRBJ2-5, with TRBD1 as a possible D gene (6 bases). The CDR3 contains 14 residues. Germline loops: CDR1 SGHTA, CDR2 FQGNSA. Trimming pared 3 bases from V and 2 bases from J, leaving 10 bases between. CDR3 protein: CASSFGDRQETQYF. The CDR3 nucleotides are TGTGCCAGCAGCTTTGGTGACAGGCAAGAGACCCAGTACTTC.

In its sample, this clonotype was seen many times. V gene TRBV6-6 combines with J gene TRBJ2-1, with 8 bases identical to TRBD1. The CDR3 extends over 13 amino acids. Germline CDR1 and CDR2: MNHNY and SVGAGI (reference sequence). V gave up 4 bases and J gave up 9 bases; unmatched junction bases: 5. The CDR3 spells CASSSRQGLEQFF. DNA for the CDR3: TGTGCCAGCAGTTCCAGACAGGGGCTTGAGCAGTTCTTC.

This clonotype was observed many times. The gene calls are TRBV7-8 and TRBJ2-5, with D tentatively TRBD2 (6 bases). The CDR3 has 13 residues. Germline values: CDR1 SGHVS, CDR2 FQNEAQ. V dropped 7 bases and J dropped 12 bases, with 21 bases sitting between them. The CDR3 sequence: CASTQETGLREYF. The CDR3 region has the DNA TGTGCCAGCACCCAGGAAACGGGACTCAGGGAGTACTTC.

This clonotype was recorded many times. The chain uses TRBV6-6 and TRBJ2-6; no clear D. The V gene's germline CDR1 is MNHNY and CDR2 SVGAGI (reference sequence). CDR3 length: 11 residues. Trimming pared 7 bases from V and 2 bases from J, leaving 0 bases between. DNA of the CDR3: TGTGCCAGCACTGGGGCCAACGTCCTGACTTTC. Protein sequence: CASTGANVLTF.

The V call is TRBV6-1, the J call TRBJ2-7; D tentatively reads TRBD1 or TRBD2 (5 bases each). CDR1 MNHNS and CDR2 SASEGT come from the germline V gene. V lost 6 bases, J lost 6 bases, and 18 bases lay in between. CDR3 length: 14 amino acids. The CDR3 sequence: CASSPLRGIPEQYF. In DNA form, the CDR3 reads TGTGCCAGCAGCCCCCTGAGGGGAATCCCCGAGCAGTACTTC.

The genes are TRBV7-3 and TRBJ1-1, with 9 bases aligning to TRBD1. The germline V gene encodes CDR1 SGHTA and CDR2 FQGTGA. The CDR3 spans 13 residues. V was pared by 4 bases and J by 10 bases, with 7 bases of the junction left unmatched. The CDR3 DNA follows: TGTGCCAGCAGCTCTGGACAGGGGAACGTAGCTTTCTTT. Protein product: CASSSGQGNVAFF.

Ten or more counts support this clonotype. V is TRBV5-1 and J is TRBJ1-4, with 12 bases lining up with TRBD1. Trimming removed 4 bases from V and 7 bases from J; junction bases left unmatched: 5. From germline, CDR1 is SGHRS and CDR2 YFSETQ. The CDR3 covers 15 residues. The CDR3 reads CASSRDRGRGEKLFF. The CDR3 DNA reads TGCGCCAGCAGCAGGGACAGGGGGCGCGGTGAAAAACTGTTTTTT.

This clonotype was found many times. The chain links TRBV5-1 to TRBJ2-6; D not resolved. The V gene lost 7 bases and the J gene lost 0 bases, with 14 bases spanning the gap. This CDR3 has 16 residues. CDR1 and CDR2 (germline): SGHRS, YFSETQ. CDR3: CASEDVLGSGANVLTF. As DNA, the CDR3 is TGCGCCAGCGAAGACGTACTTGGCTCTGGGGCCAACGTCCTGACTTTC.

A few counts support this clonotype. The chain employs TRBV5-1 and TRBJ2-5; 7 bases agree with TRBD1. From germline, CDR1 is SGHRS and CDR2 YFSETQ. J was trimmed by 5 bases and V by 0 bases; bases with no gene match: 4. This CDR3 contains 14 residues. CDR3: CASSLGGGAETQYF. The CDR3 DNA follows: TGCGCCAGCAGCTTGGGAGGGGGCGCGGAGACCCAGTACTTC.

This clonotype was observed at least ten times. The chain carries TRBV3-1 and TRBJ1-5; D remains unclear. Germline V lookup: CDR1 LGHDT, CDR2 YNNKEL (reference sequence). This CDR3 is built from 16 residues. The V end lost 1 base, the J end lost 2 bases, and 12 bases lay between the germline ends. CDR3 DNA: TGTGCCAGCAGCCAAGGGGTCGGGAGTGGCAATCAGCCCCAGCATTTT. Translated: CASSQGVGSGNQPQHF.